This T cell receptor (beta chain) was observed in a study of cytomegalovirus exposure and HLA in healthy donors. Study background: An early data release held about 85 million unique TCRs from HLA-typed donors. General study results and limits: Several of the most significant clusters appeared, in a later analysis, to be linked to common viral pathogens. Sequencing depth roughly uniform across donors was assumed in presence/absence analyses. Rare TCR sequences predominated, though certain public TCRs were found in many donors.

It was with 60 Vbeta and 13 Jbeta primers that the PCR ran. Measured with immunoSEQ multiplex PCR; TCRdb has only the in-frame clones, and not every one. The top ten clones hold 2% of a sample with roughly 120,000 clones, 79% of them seen once. Trimming removed 5 bases from V and 7 bases from J; junction bases left unmatched: 7. Germline CDR1 and CDR2: LNHDA and SQIVND (reference sequence). The CDR3 is 13 residues long. Regarding this clone: Its antigen is unknown.

Sequencing was done on a sample of PBMCs. The clonotype originates from a man younger than 35 in good health and CMV-seronegative. The chain joins TRBV19 to TRBJ2-7; the match to TRBD1 covers 8 bases. The CDR3 is CASSGTGPREQYF. CDR3 DNA sequence: TGTGCCAGTAGTGGGACAGGTCCAAGGGAGCAGTACTTC.